This T cell receptor (beta chain) derives from a study of identical twins. The junction had 3 bases not matched to a gene; V was cut back by 6 bases and J by 5 bases. CDR1 and CDR2 (germline): SNHLY, FYNNEI. This CDR3 spans 12 amino acids. TCRdb reprocessed the 5' RACE reads with MiXCR, giving one entry per CDR3 protein. The table records hundreds of thousands of distinct CDR3 sequences, 18% of them present only once. These sequences were also reported in another study, on T cells expressing NK-cell markers. That report adds: Six of the donors carried dominant NKG2C+ clonotypes that took up roughly 1.0-8% of their CD8+ T cells. Expanded NKG2C+ T cell clones were not confirmed as HCMV-specific.

The chain has TRBV2 and TRBJ2-7; TRBD1 agrees at 8 bases. The TCR comes from a woman aged 18-30 years in good health. Sequenced material: PBMCs. CDR3 DNA sequence: TGTGCCAGCAGACAGGGGGGCGACGAGCAGTACTTC. Its translation is CASRQGGDEQYF.